This TCR beta chain was profiled in a study of blood T cells in healthy people across ages. The CDR3 runs to 15 residues. V was shortened by 4 bases and J by 0 bases, with 10 bases between the two germline ends. The germline V gene encodes CDR1 MNHNY and CDR2 SVGAGI (reference sequence). Alongside a J-beta primer mix, a sample-barcoded 5' primer served in a second PCR lasting roughly 7 to 11 cycles. A tag from a template-switch adaptor with 12 random nucleotides marked each cDNA molecule. TCRdb ran MiXCR on the 5' RACE reads and lists one entry per CDR3 protein. Of 1.5 million to 2 million distinct CDR3 sequences in the sample, more than 35% were seen once. This clonotype appeared a few times.

V is TRBV6-6 and J is TRBJ2-1, with D possibly matching TRBD2 (7 bases). This sequence originates from a human donor in good health. Sequenced input: blood. The chain's CDR3 is CASSFGGPSYNEQFF. Written as DNA, the CDR3 is TGTGCCAGCAGTTTCGGGGGGCCCTCCTACAATGAGCAGTTCTTC.